This T cell receptor beta chain appears in the sequencing data of a study of identical twins' blood T cells. As processed by the authors: Each donor had about 85,000 to nearly 500,000 clonotypes. TCRdb re-called the 5' RACE reads with MiXCR, one entry per CDR3 protein. TCRdb's processing, not the authors', yielded these V and J calls. The table shows roughly 340,000 distinct CDR3 sequences, with about 28% occurring only once. Six healthy women, forming three identical twin pairs, donated samples. Likely shared infections and vaccines: all three twin pairs were reared together. The CDR3 loop spans 13 amino acids. Germline V CDR1 and CDR2: DFQATT, SNEGSKA (reference sequence). Trimming left V 6 bases short and J 5 bases short, with 17 bases between. As for this clonotype: Here the CDR3 omits its conserved ending phenylalanine or tryptophan, so a read error is the likely source.

This clonotype was obtained from a woman aged 18-55 years in good health. Sequencing used PBMCs. The V and J genes are TRBV20-1 and TRBJ2-7; tentative D call: TRBD2 (6 bases). The CDR3 loop is CSAGTSLTDEQYL. As DNA, the CDR3 is TGCAGTGCAGGGACTTCCCTCACCGACGAGCAGTACTTG.